This T cell receptor beta chain stems from a study of beta chain features in type 1 diabetes. This clone has a handful of counts. Its matching antigen is unknown. Study-level findings and limits: There were fewer insertions and more deletions at the VDJ junctions of type 1 diabetes patients. TCRB CDR3 length was moderately but significantly reduced in all four CD4+ subsets of Type 1 diabetes patients. Within patients, naive, central memory and Treg TCRB repertoires seemed more similar than within healthy donors.

Expressed TCRB transcripts were sequenced, since all the RNA that had been isolated was reverse transcribed. Produced via immunoSEQ multiplex PCR; TCRdb's table is partial and in-frame only. The sample includes about 330,000 clones, 9.5% to 11% of them seen just once. The J segment lost 8 bases and the V segment lost 7 bases, leaving 8 bases of the junction unmatched. In germline, CDR1 is MNHEY, CDR2 SVGAGI. The CDR3 sequence is 14 residues long. Material: naive CD4+ T cells from blood. The receptor's source is a woman younger than 45 in good health. The chain uses TRBV6-5 and TRBJ2-1, with 10 positions matching TRBD1. CDR3 region: CASTSGQGTYEQFF. CDR3 in DNA: TGTGCCAGCACTTCGGGACAGGGGACATATGAGCAGTTCTTC.